The rows below give T cell receptor beta chains drawn from one sample of a study of blood T cell repertoires in COVID-19. TCRdb's copy holds only in-frame clones and misses some; the assay was immunoSEQ multiplex PCR. The sample lists 150,000 to 180,000 clones, about 79% occurring once. Sequencing was carried out using peripheral blood. All receptors derive from a woman between 45 and 65 years old with acute or convalescent COVID-19. CDR3s include the opening cysteine and the closing phenylalanine or tryptophan. A D gene is named only where the DNA matches it firmly. The size entry is marked missing in some rows and otherwise reads once, few, many or a size class.

V: TRBV19
D: TRBD2
J: TRBJ2-1
size: NA
DNA: TGTGCCAGTAGTGCACTACTAGCGGGAGGCCGCAATGAGCAGTTCTTC
CDR3: CASSALLAGGRNEQFF

V: TRBV7-3
D: NA
J: TRBJ1-1
size: NA
DNA: TGTGCCAGCAGCATCCAAAGGATCGGGGGCACTGAAGCTTTCTTT
CDR3: CASSIQRIGGTEAFF

V: TRBV5-5
D: NA
J: TRBJ1-1
size: NA
DNA: TGTGCCAGCAGCTTGGCGTCAGGCTGGCTTAACACTGAAGCTTTCTTT
CDR3: CASSLASGWLNTEAFF

V: TRBV2
D: TRBD2
J: TRBJ2-7
size: NA
DNA: TGTGCCAGCAGTGAAGGGTCTAGCGGGACATACGAGCAGTACTTC
CDR3: CASSEGSSGTYEQYF

V: TRBV4-3
D: NA
J: TRBJ2-1
size: NA
DNA: TGCGCCAGCAGCCAATCTCTCTTCTATGAGCAGTTCTTC
CDR3: CASSQSLFYEQFF

V: TRBV7-2
D: TRBD1
J: TRBJ1-1
size: NA
DNA: TGTGCCAGCAGCTCCGACCGGACAGGGGGTCCTTTCTTT
CDR3: CASSSDRTGGPFF

V: TRBV18
D: NA
J: TRBJ1-4
size: NA
DNA: TGTGCCAGCTCACCACCGCCATCGGACATGAACGACGAAAAACTGTTTTTT
CDR3: CASSPPPSDMNDEKLFF

V: TRBV28
D: TRBD1
J: TRBJ1-1
size: once
DNA: TGTGCCAGCAGTCCGGGGACAGGGATAGTCCCTGAAGCTTTCTTT
CDR3: CASSPGTGIVPEAFF

V: TRBV5-1
D: TRBD1
J: TRBJ2-1
size: NA
DNA: TGCGCCAGCGGACAGGTTTTATCCTACAATGAGCAGTTCTTC
CDR3: CASGQVLSYNEQFF

V: TRBV29-1
D: NA
J: TRBJ2-6
size: NA
DNA: TGCAGCGTTGGACTGCCCGGGACTGGGGCCAACGTCCTGACTTTC
CDR3: CSVGLPGTGANVLTF

V: TRBV5-1
D: NA
J: TRBJ1-6
size: NA
DNA: TGCGCCAGCAGCTTGGACTTCGGAGATAATTCACCCCTCCACTTT
CDR3: CASSLDFGDNSPLHF

V: TRBV7-9
D: TRBD2
J: TRBJ2-5
size: NA
DNA: TGTGCCAGCAGCACTGGGACTAGCTTCCAAGAGACCCAGTACTTC
CDR3: CASSTGTSFQETQYF

V: TRBV30
D: NA
J: TRBJ2-5
size: NA
DNA: TGTGCCTGGAGTGTCGACAGCGTTCAAGAGACCCAGTACTTC
CDR3: CAWSVDSVQETQYF

V: TRBV29-1
D: NA
J: TRBJ1-1
size: NA
DNA: TGCAGCGGAGATTCCGGGGGACCCAACACTGAAGCTTTCTTT
CDR3: CSGDSGGPNTEAFF

V: TRBV3-1/TRBV3-2
D: TRBD2
J: TRBJ2-1
size: few
DNA: TGTGCCAGCAGCCAAGGGACTAGCGGGACCTACAATGAGCAGTTCTTC
CDR3: CASSQGTSGTYNEQFF

V: TRBV5-1
D: NA
J: TRBJ1-2
size: NA
DNA: TGCGCCAGCAGGTTGGGGGCAGGCGGCTACACCTTC
CDR3: CASRLGAGGYTF

V: TRBV6-5
D: NA
J: TRBJ1-4
size: NA
DNA: TGTGCCAGCAGGGACAGAGCAACTAATGAAAAACTGTTTTTT
CDR3: CASRDRATNEKLFF

V: TRBV6-5
D: TRBD2
J: TRBJ2-1
size: NA
DNA: TGTGCCAGCAGTACGGGGGGGGGCGGCTATGAGCAGTTCTTC
CDR3: CASSTGGGGYEQFF

V: TRBV5-4
D: TRBD2
J: TRBJ2-5
size: NA
DNA: TGTGCCAGCAGCTACGGGACTAGCCCTCAAGAGACCCAGTACTTC
CDR3: CASSYGTSPQETQYF

V: TRBV6-2/TRBV6-3
D: NA
J: TRBJ2-3
size: NA
DNA: TGTGCCAGCAGCCTATTCCCCCCCGGGAGAGGCGGCACAGATACGCAGTATTTT
CDR3: CASSLFPPGRGGTDTQYF

V: TRBV5-1
D: NA
J: TRBJ1-1
size: NA
DNA: TGCGCCAGCAGCTCCGAGCGGGGCTCCAGGACTGAAGCTTTCTTT
CDR3: CASSSERGSRTEAFF

V: TRBV5-1
D: NA
J: TRBJ2-5
size: NA
DNA: TGCGCCAGCAGCCTCCCCCAAGAGACCCAGTACTTC
CDR3: CASSLPQETQYF

V: TRBV14
D: NA
J: TRBJ2-3
size: NA
DNA: TGTGCCAGCAGCCAAGATGTCCCGGGTTTGGGTCCGCAGTATTTT
CDR3: CASSQDVPGLGPQYF

V: TRBV3-1/TRBV3-2
D: NA
J: TRBJ2-7
size: few
DNA: TGTGCCAGCAGCCTCGATCCTAGGCCCAGCCCCTACGAGCAGTACTTC
CDR3: CASSLDPRPSPYEQYF

V: TRBV9
D: NA
J: TRBJ1-5
size: NA
DNA: TGTGCCAGCAGCGTAGCTCCAGGGGTAGGGCAGCCCCAGCATTTT
CDR3: CASSVAPGVGQPQHF

V: TRBV3-1/TRBV3-2
D: NA
J: TRBJ1-1
size: NA
DNA: TGTGCCAGCAGCCAGGGGCCGGAGACTGAAGCTTTCTTT
CDR3: CASSQGPETEAFF

V: TRBV29-1
D: NA
J: TRBJ2-3
size: once
DNA: TGCAGCGTTGAAATTAGGGAGTATACGCAGTATTTT
CDR3: CSVEIREYTQYF

V: TRBV7-3
D: TRBD2
J: TRBJ2-1
size: NA
DNA: TGTGCTAGCAGCCGCTCAGGAGCGGGGGGAAACAATGAGCAGTTCTTC
CDR3: CASSRSGAGGNNEQFF

V: TRBV5-1
D: TRBD2
J: TRBJ2-7
size: NA
DNA: TGCGCCAGCAGCTTTCGGGAGGACTACGAGCAGTACTTC
CDR3: CASSFREDYEQYF

V: TRBV5-1
D: TRBD1
J: TRBJ1-5
size: NA
DNA: TGCGCCAGCAGCCCGACAGGGGGCAATCAGCCCCAGCATTTT
CDR3: CASSPTGGNQPQHF

V: TRBV12-3/TRBV12-4
D: NA
J: TRBJ1-1
size: NA
DNA: TGTGCCAGCAGCCGGGGGGCCCCCGAAGCTTTCTTT
CDR3: CASSRGAPEAFF

V: TRBV24-1
D: NA
J: TRBJ2-7
size: NA
DNA: TGTGCCACCAGTGATTCCAGGCAGGCCTACGAGCAGTACTTC
CDR3: CATSDSRQAYEQYF

V: TRBV29-1
D: NA
J: TRBJ2-5
size: NA
DNA: TGCAGCGTTGATCTAGGGGATTCGGAGACCCAGTACTTC
CDR3: CSVDLGDSETQYF

V: TRBV6-5
D: TRBD2
J: TRBJ2-2
size: once
DNA: TGTGCCAGCAGTTACTGGGGACTAGCGGGAGACGGGGAGCTGTTTTTT
CDR3: CASSYWGLAGDGELFF

V: TRBV19
D: TRBD2
J: TRBJ2-5
size: NA
DNA: TGTGCCAGTAGTTATAGCGGGACATACCAAGAGACCCAGTACTTC
CDR3: CASSYSGTYQETQYF

V: TRBV12-3/TRBV12-4
D: NA
J: TRBJ2-7
size: NA
DNA: TGTGCCAGCAGTTTCTACGGGGAGCAGTACTTC
CDR3: CASSFYGEQYF

V: TRBV27
D: TRBD1
J: TRBJ2-2
size: once
DNA: TGTGCCAGCAGGCCCGGGACAGCGAACACCGGGGAGCTGTTTTTT
CDR3: CASRPGTANTGELFF

V: TRBV5-1
D: TRBD2
J: TRBJ2-1
size: NA
DNA: TGCGCCAGCAGCTGGCGGGGTGGAGGCGGGAGTTCTGGCTACAATGAGCAGTTCTTC
CDR3: CASSWRGGGGSSGYNEQFF

V: TRBV18
D: NA
J: TRBJ1-3
size: NA
DNA: TGTGCCAGCTCATCGTACAGGGTCGGGTCTGGAAACACCATATATTTT
CDR3: CASSSYRVGSGNTIYF

V: TRBV10-2
D: NA
J: TRBJ1-2
size: NA
DNA: TGCGCCTGCTCGGGGTTGCGCGGGGAAGACTATGGCTACACCTTC
CDR3: CACSGLRGEDYGYTF

V: TRBV29-1
D: TRBD1
J: TRBJ2-2
size: NA
DNA: TGCAGCGTTGATAAAGGGAGGGACAGGGGTTACACCGGGGAGCTGTTTTTT
CDR3: CSVDKGRDRGYTGELFF

V: TRBV2
D: NA
J: TRBJ1-6
size: NA
DNA: TGTGCCAGCAGCAGAATACCTCCCCTAGGTTTTTTT
CDR3: CASSRIPPLGFF

V: TRBV19
D: TRBD2
J: TRBJ2-5
size: NA
DNA: TGTGCCAGTAAGGAGACTAGCCCCCAAGAGACCCAGTACTTC
CDR3: CASKETSPQETQYF

V: TRBV6-5
D: TRBD2
J: TRBJ2-3
size: NA
DNA: TGTGCCAGCAGGCCTTGGGGGGGAGGTCCAGATACGCAGTATTTT
CDR3: CASRPWGGGPDTQYF

V: TRBV10-3
D: NA
J: TRBJ1-2
size: NA
DNA: TGTGCCACCGCGGTCGTACAGGGAGGGGAGGGCTACACCTTC
CDR3: CATAVVQGGEGYTF

V: TRBV10-3
D: NA
J: TRBJ2-7
size: NA
DNA: TGTGCCATCAGTGAGTCCCTATCCTACGAGCAGTACTTC
CDR3: CAISESLSYEQYF

V: TRBV4-3
D: TRBD2
J: TRBJ2-6
size: NA
DNA: TGCGCCAGCAGCCAAGAAGTAGCTAGCGGTTACTCTGGGGCCAACGTCCTGACTTTC
CDR3: CASSQEVASGYSGANVLTF

V: TRBV7-6
D: TRBD1
J: TRBJ1-4
size: NA
DNA: TGTGCCAGCAGCCAGGACAGGGGAGAGGAAAAACTGTTTTTT
CDR3: CASSQDRGEEKLFF